This TCR beta chain was observed in a study of graft-versus-host responses after intestinal transplantation (dated by TCRdb to 2020 to 2023). Looking at the study overall: Recipients received multivisceral, liver-intestinal, or isolated intestinal transplants. Every recipient was given anti-thymocyte globulin induction, then maintenance tacrolimus and steroids for around three years. The cohort enrolled about two dozen intestinal transplant recipients, one of whom was a retransplant, and a few patients without pretransplant specimens were excluded. Rather than being sequenced by the commercial service, samples from a few later patients were sequenced in-house on an Illumina MiSeq and processed with MiXCR. To identify alloreactive clones, pre-transplant mixed lymphocyte reaction products were sequenced and compared with unstimulated pre-transplant donor and recipient T cells. A peak of at least 4% donor T cells among recipient peripheral blood mononuclear cells was the definition used for donor T cell macrochimerism. After intestinal transplantation, graft-versus-host and host-versus-graft alloreactive T cell clones were followed in the graft, circulation and bone marrow using bulk TCR-beta CDR3 sequencing.

In the first month after transplant, blood samples were collected up to 4 times, and after that at least monthly when available. On the study overall, not on this receptor specifically: GvH clones were detected in recipient bone marrow, and some appeared earlier in ileal mucosa or blood, consistent with an intestinal mucosal origin. The relatively low number and heterogeneity of intestinal transplant patients limited the conclusions. Early after transplant, peak levels of circulating GvH clones were found to be associated with declines in HvG clones. In patients with donor T cell macrochimerism, the allografts had high GvH to HvG T cell clonal ratios.

The library came from the immunoSEQ multiplex PCR assay. For most patients, high-throughput TCR-beta CDR3 sequencing of genomic DNA was performed by Adaptive Biotechnologies. The published analysis was carried out like this. TCR sequencing data for 15 to 20 patients were retrieved from Adaptive's ImmunoSEQ software; three other patients were processed with MiXCR and VDJtools. CDR3 nucleotide sequences shared between donor and recipient were removed because their origin could not be assigned. To be classed as alloreactive, a clone needed at least 2-fold expansion over unstimulated cells and a minimum CFSE-low frequency of 0.002% (template counts) or 0.001% (read counts). Clones were considered mappable if detected in sequenced pre-transplant spleen, lymph node, or MLR CFSE-low populations of the donor or recipient. Cumulative frequency of alloreactive clones was calculated as a percentage of all sequences weighted by copy number. Imported from immuneACCESS, the table was reduced by TCRdb to in-frame sequences with V and J called. These copies leave out some clones; in studies compared against another copy, an unresolved V gene accounts for under half, and the cause of the remainder is not known. For V, J and clone size, that table is used; D and trimming come from the DNA. The sample table lists approximately 28,000 clones, 93% of them with a count of one. The leading ten clones occupy roughly 0.7% of the sample.

Note on this clone: Its cognate antigen has yet to be identified. This likely comes from a read error, as the CDR3 has no conserved phenylalanine or tryptophan at its end.

The TCR sequence derives from a human patient who received an intestinal transplant, so some T cells may come from the graft donor. Here the sequenced sample was PBMCs, taken about 70 days after intestinal transplant.

The DNA sequence reads TGTGCCAGCAGGCCGTGGTATTCAGAAAACATTCAGTACCTC. This is translated as CASRPWYSENIQYL. Recombination joined TRBV2 with TRBJ2-4; no D segment can be confidently identified. CDR1 and CDR2, per the germline V gene, are SNHLY and FYNNEI. The junction carries 14 bases between V and J, which are trimmed by 6 bases and 5 bases respectively. The CDR3 region is 14 residues in length, termini included. This entry keeps only the CDR3 DNA: 42 bases, framed from base 1.